This TCR beta chain was profiled in a study of identical twins. Overall study results and limits: These conclusions were based on statistical analysis (cross-sectional, not following the same donors). Invariant MAIT and iNKT cells may have partly biased zero-insertion analyses.

Template switching added a universal primer site; cDNA carried unique molecular identifiers. Via MiXCR, TCRdb re-called the 5' RACE reads, giving one row per CDR3 protein. This sample carries about 570,000 distinct CDR3 sequences, just under 10% of them seen once, and the ten largest clones take 2.5% to 3.5%. This clonotype was seen many times. Its antigen remains unknown. The CDR3 is 11 residues long. V lost 0 bases and J 11 bases, leaving 5 bases between the germline ends. Germline loops: CDR1 LNHNV, CDR2 YYDKDF (reference sequence). These data are also associated with another study on yellow fever vaccine responses in identical twins.

V is TRBV15 and J is TRBJ2-4; unclear D gene. What was sequenced was PBMCs. This TCR was sampled from a woman aged 18-29 years in good health. Here the CDR3 reads CATSRDGLQYF. In DNA, the CDR3 is TGTGCCACCAGCAGAGACGGGCTTCAGTACTTC.